This T cell receptor (beta chain) was identified during a study of response to subunit inactivated influenza vaccine. General study points: Each seasonal influenza vaccination, the authors suggested, recruits few new T cells.

Germline CDR1 and CDR2: DFQATT and SNEGSKA (reference sequence). The CDR3 runs to 14 residues. Unmatched junction bases numbered 7, after V lost 6 bases and J lost 4 bases. This clonotype came up a few times. Its target is not known. Using its own MiXCR run on the RT-PCR reads, TCRdb lists one record per CDR3 protein. The sample contains approximately 730,000 distinct CDR3 sequences, over 11% of which appear only once. Here the sequenced sample was PBMCs from blood, taken less than 15 days before vaccination. This receptor was taken from a man over 45 who received an inactivated influenza vaccine. The rearrangement links TRBV20-1 to TRBJ2-3; 10 nucleotides align to TRBD2. CDR3 amino acids: CSANLAGVPDTQYF. In nucleotides, the CDR3 is TGCAGTGCAAACCTAGCGGGAGTTCCAGATACGCAGTATTTT.